Listed here is a single T cell receptor (beta chain). The data are from a study of blood T cell repertoires in COVID-19. Study in general: Italy, Spain and the United States were the sources of the convalescent and acute COVID-19 samples. PBMCs, B-cell-depleted T cells, or T cells provided the cDNA or gDNA that made up the material.

The ends lost 5 bases at V and 6 bases at J; junction bases unmatched: 12. The CDR3 has 16 residues. CDR1 and CDR2 (germline): MDHEN, SYDVKM. The protocol was immunoSEQ multiplex PCR, while the TCRdb copy is restricted to in-frame clones and leaves out a portion. The sample records about 300,000 clones, about nine tenths being singletons. Cohort assignment relied on participant-reported clinical history. The chain is built from TRBV28 and TRBJ2-2; 7 bases line up with TRBD2. The sequence was obtained from a man younger than 40 who had recovered from COVID-19. Sample: PBMCs or T cells enriched from blood (not recorded which). In DNA, the CDR3 is TGTGCCAGCAGTCCTTCTTGGCGGGGGAGTGCCGGGGAGCTGTTTTTT. It encodes CASSPSWRGSAGELFF. Drawing the rest from reference TRBV28 and TRBJ2-2, the complete variable domain is DVKVTQSSRYLVKRTGEKVFLECVQDMDHENMFWYRQDPGLGLRLIYFSYDVKMKEKGDIPEGYSVSREKKERFSLILESASTNQTSMYLCASSPSWRGSAGELFFGEGSRLTVL.